Listed below are T cell receptor beta chains from one sample, sequenced in a study of blood T cell repertoires in COVID-19. Produced via immunoSEQ multiplex PCR; TCRdb's table is partial and in-frame only. The table lists tens of thousands of clones, 82% of them singletons. The material sequenced was peripheral blood. These receptors were collected from a man at least 80 years old with active COVID-19. CDR3s include the opening cysteine and the closing phenylalanine or tryptophan. The D gene is left open where the match is weak. Rows may omit the clone size; those that give it use once, few, many or a size class.

J gene	V gene	clone size	D gene	CDR3 protein	CDR3 DNA
TRBJ2-1	TRBV7-9	once	TRBD2	CASSPGLTNEQFF	TGTGCCAGCAGCCCGGGACTAACCAATGAGCAGTTCTTC
TRBJ1-5	TRBV19	once	TRBD1	CASSLQGGQRFNQPQHF	TGTGCCAGTAGCCTCCAGGGGGGACAGCGTTTCAATCAGCCCCAGCATTTT
TRBJ1-1	TRBV27	-	TRBD1	CASSLTGFGTEAFF	TGTGCCAGCAGTTTGACAGGGTTCGGCACTGAAGCTTTCTTT
TRBJ2-3	TRBV19	-	TRBD2	CASSPPGGRGSDTQYF	TGTGCCAGTAGTCCCCCGGGCGGGCGGGGGTCAGATACGCAGTATTTT
TRBJ2-1	TRBV7-3	-	TRBD2	CASSPIAGGIGEQFF	TGTGCCAGCAGCCCTATAGCGGGAGGGATTGGCGAGCAGTTCTTC
TRBJ1-2	TRBV5-4	-	-	CASSRDTLNYGYTF	TGTGCCAGCAGCCGTGACACTCTAAACTATGGCTACACCTTC
TRBJ2-1	TRBV4-2	-	-	CASSQEVGSSYNEQFF	TGTGCCAGCAGCCAAGAGGTAGGGAGCTCCTACAATGAGCAGTTCTTC
TRBJ1-2	TRBV14	-	-	CASSPLQEYYGYTF	TGTGCCAGCAGCCCTTTACAAGAATACTATGGCTACACCTTC
TRBJ2-2	TRBV6-6	once	TRBD1	CASSPLPPGQGGGELFF	TGTGCCAGCAGTCCTCTACCTCCGGGACAGGGGGGCGGGGAGCTGTTTTTT
TRBJ1-6	TRBV7-8	-	TRBD1	CASSLGVEGAGPLTPLHF	TGTGCCAGCAGCCTCGGGGTAGAGGGGGCAGGACCGCTAACACCCCTCCACTTT